Included here is one T cell receptor (beta chain) sequence, with context. Antigen specificity is unknown. Without the conserved terminal phenylalanine or tryptophan, this CDR3 likely stems from a read error. The limits of the CDR3 on the DNA are not certain, so only TCRdb's listed CDR3 is given. This specimen belongs to a study of CD8+CD57+ T cells in acquired aplastic anemia. Looking at the study overall: About 9.8 million reads, on average, were obtained for CD4+ cells from healthy donors.

Germline V gives CDR1 SEHNR, CDR2 FQNEAQ (reference sequence). The CDR3 length is 13 residues, termini included. Study-level results: Approximately 28 CD8+ CDR3 sequences were shared between patients and controls. Statistical testing detected no significant gap in CD8+ Simpson's diversity between patients and controls.

The TCR beta profiling, which covered VDJ combination and CDR3 sequence, was carried out using genomic DNA as the template. Each CDR3 protein is one row after TCRdb ran MiXCR on the reads. The sample shows 350,000 to 450,000 distinct CDR3 sequences, 65% to 75% of them seen only once. This receptor was taken from a human donor in good health, serving as a control. This sequence joins TRBV7-9 and TRBJ1-1. The sample comprised sorted CD4+, CD8+, or CD8+CD57+ T cells (not recorded which) from PBMCs. This CDR3 is CASSWASGGTDTQ.